This T cell receptor beta chain was observed in a study of CD8 T cells in ankylosing spondylitis. As the method for making TCR beta libraries, quantitative 5'-RACE with molecular barcodes was used. In TCRdb, the 5' RACE reads were re-called with MiXCR into one record per CDR3 protein. Seen here are a few hundred thousand distinct CDR3 sequences, about 20% observed once, and the top ten hold about a sixth. This clonotype has only a few counts. Its antigen is as yet unknown. Whole-study results and caveats: Several of the motif variants were reported before in synovial fluid and blood from reactive arthritis. Clones linked to disease were reported to show significant enrichment in matched ankylosing spondylitis synovial fluid. Disease-linked clones had a CD8+ phenotype and relatively low frequency in peripheral blood. A TCR beta motif of fewer than ten highly homologous variants appeared characteristic of ankylosing spondylitis blood.

CDR3 size: 13 residues. Germline CDR1 SNHLY, CDR2 FYNNEI. V dropped 6 bases and J dropped 10; count of bases not matched to a gene: 4. Source material: blood, either unsorted or a sorted T cell fraction (not recorded which). This clonotype was sampled from a male donor with ankylosing spondylitis. The rearrangement joins TRBV2 to TRBJ1-6; 9 positions agree with TRBD1. For the CDR3, the DNA is TGTGCCAGCAGGGGGGACAGGGTGTCACCCCTCCACTTT. Protein: CASRGDRVSPLHF.